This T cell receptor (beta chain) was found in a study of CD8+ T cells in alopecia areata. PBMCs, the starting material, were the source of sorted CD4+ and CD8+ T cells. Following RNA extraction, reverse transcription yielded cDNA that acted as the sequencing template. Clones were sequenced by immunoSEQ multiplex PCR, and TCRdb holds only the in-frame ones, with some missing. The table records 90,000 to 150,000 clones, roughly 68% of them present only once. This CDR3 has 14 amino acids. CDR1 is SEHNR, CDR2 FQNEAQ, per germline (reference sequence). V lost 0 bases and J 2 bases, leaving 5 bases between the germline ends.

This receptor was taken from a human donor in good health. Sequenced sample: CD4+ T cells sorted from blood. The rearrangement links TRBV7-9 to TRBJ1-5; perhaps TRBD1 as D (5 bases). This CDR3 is CASSLAGGNQPQHF. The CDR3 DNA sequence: TGTGCCAGCAGCTTAGCGGGGGGCAATCAGCCCCAGCATTTT.